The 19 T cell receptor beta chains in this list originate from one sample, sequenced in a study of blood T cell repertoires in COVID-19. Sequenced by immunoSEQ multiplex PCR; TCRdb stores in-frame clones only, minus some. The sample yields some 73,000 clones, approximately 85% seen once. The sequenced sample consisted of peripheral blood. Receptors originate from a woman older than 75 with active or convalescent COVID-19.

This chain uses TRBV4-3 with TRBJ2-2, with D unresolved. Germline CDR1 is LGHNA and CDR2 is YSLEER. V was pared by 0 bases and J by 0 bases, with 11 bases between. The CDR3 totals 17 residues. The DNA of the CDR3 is TGCGCCAGCAGCCAAGATGTGGCAGGATCGAACACCGGGGAGCTGTTTTTT. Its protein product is CASSQDVAGSNTGELFF.

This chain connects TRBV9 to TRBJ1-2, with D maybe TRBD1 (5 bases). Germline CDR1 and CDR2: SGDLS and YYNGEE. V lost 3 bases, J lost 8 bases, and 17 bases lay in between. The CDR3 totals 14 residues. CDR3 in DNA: TGTGCCAGCAGCGCGCGGGGGAACAGGATGGGCTACACCTTC. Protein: CASSARGNRMGYTF.

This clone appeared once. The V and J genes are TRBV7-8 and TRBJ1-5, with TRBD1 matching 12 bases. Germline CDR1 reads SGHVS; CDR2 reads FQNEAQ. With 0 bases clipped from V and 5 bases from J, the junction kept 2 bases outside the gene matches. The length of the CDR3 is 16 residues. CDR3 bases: TGTGCCAGCAGCTTAGCCGGGACAGGGGGCGATCAGCCCCAGCATTTT. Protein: CASSLAGTGGDQPQHF.

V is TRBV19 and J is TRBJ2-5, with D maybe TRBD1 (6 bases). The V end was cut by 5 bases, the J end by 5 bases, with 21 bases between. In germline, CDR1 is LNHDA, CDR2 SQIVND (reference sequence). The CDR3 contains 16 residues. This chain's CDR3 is CASSDPGHQMGETQYF. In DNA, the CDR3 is TGTGCCAGTAGTGACCCGGGACATCAAATGGGGGAGACCCAGTACTTC.

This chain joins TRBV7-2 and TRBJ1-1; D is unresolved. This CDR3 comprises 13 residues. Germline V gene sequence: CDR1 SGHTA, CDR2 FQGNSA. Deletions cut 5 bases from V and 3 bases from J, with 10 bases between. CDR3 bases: TGTGCCAGCAGCCATAGATCTGACACTGAAGCTTTCTTT. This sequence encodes CASSHRSDTEAFF.

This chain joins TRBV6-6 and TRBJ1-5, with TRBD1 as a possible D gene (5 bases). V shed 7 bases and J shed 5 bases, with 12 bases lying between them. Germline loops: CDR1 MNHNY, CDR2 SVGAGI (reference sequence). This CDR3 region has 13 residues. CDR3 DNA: TGTGCCAGCACCGGGACTTTAGATCAGCCCCAGCATTTT. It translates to CASTGTLDQPQHF.

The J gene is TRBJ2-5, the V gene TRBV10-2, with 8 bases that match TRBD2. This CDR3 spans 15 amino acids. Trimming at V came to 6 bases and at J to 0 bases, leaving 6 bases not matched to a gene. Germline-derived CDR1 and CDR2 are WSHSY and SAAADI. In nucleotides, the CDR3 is TGCGCCAGCAGGGTGAGCGGGGGAAACCAAGAGACCCAGTACTTC. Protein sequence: CASRVSGGNQETQYF.

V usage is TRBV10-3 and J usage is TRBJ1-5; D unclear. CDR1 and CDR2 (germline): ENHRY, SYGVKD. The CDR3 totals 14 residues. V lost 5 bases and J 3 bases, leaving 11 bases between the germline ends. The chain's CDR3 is CAISYSRDNQPQHF. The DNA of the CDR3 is TGTGCCATCAGTTACAGTCGGGACAATCAGCCCCAGCATTTT.

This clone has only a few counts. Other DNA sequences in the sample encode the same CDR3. In nucleotides, the CDR3 is TGCGCCAGCAGCTTGGGGGTAGCGGGGGCCTTCACCGGGGAGCTGTTTTTT. It specifies CASSLGVAGAFTGELFF. The chain carries TRBV5-1 and TRBJ2-2; TRBD2 agrees at 9 bases. With V trimmed by 0 bases and J by 4 bases, 7 bases remained unmatched. The germline gives CDR1 SGHRS, CDR2 YFSETQ. The CDR3 consists of 17 residues.

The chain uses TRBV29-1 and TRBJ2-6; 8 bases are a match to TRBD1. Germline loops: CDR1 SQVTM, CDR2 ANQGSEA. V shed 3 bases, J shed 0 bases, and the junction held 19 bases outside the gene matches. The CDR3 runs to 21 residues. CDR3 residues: CSVDLLVETGVFLSGANVLTF. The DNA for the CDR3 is TGCAGCGTTGATCTTTTAGTCGAGACAGGGGTATTCCTCTCTGGGGCCAACGTCCTGACTTTC.

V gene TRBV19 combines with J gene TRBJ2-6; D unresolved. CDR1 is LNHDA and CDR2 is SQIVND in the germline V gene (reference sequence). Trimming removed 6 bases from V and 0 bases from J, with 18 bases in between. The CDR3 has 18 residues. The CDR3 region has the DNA TGTGCCAGTAGGCTTCCCATGTTTGCCGGCTCTGGGGCCAACGTCCTGACTTTC. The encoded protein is CASRLPMFAGSGANVLTF.

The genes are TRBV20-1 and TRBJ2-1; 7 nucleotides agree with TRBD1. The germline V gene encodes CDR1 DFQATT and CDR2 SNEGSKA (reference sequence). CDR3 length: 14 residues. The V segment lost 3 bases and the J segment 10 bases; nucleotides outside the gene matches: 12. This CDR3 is CSASPDRRIGEQFF. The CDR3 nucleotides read TGCAGTGCTAGTCCGGACAGGCGGATCGGAGAGCAGTTCTTC.

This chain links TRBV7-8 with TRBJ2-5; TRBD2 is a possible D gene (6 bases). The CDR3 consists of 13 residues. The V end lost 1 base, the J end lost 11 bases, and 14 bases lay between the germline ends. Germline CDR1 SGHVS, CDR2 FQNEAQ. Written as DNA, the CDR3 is TGTGCCAGCAGCTTAGATCGTACAGGAGGGCAGTACTTC. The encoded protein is CASSLDRTGGQYF.

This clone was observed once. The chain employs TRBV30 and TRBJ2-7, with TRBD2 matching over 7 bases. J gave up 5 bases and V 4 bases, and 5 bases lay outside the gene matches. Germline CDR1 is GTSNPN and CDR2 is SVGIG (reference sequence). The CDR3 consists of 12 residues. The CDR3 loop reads CAWNIGGDEQYF. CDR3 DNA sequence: TGTGCCTGGAATATTGGGGGGGACGAGCAGTACTTC.

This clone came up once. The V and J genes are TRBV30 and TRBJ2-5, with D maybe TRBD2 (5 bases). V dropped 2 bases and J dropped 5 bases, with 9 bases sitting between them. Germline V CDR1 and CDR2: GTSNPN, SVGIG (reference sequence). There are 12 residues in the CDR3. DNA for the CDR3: TGTGCCTGGAGTCCACGAGGGGAGACCCAGTACTTC. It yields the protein CAWSPRGETQYF.

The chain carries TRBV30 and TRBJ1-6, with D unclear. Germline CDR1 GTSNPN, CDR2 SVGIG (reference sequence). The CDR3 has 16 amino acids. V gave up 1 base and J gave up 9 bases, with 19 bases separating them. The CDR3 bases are TGTGCCTGGAGTGCAGGAACCCAGGTCATAGGTTCACCCCTCCACTTT. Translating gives CAWSAGTQVIGSPLHF. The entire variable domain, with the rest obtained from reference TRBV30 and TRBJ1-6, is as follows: SQTIHQWPATLVQPVGSPLSLECTVEGTSNPNLYWYRQAAGRGLQLLFYSVGIGQISSEVPQNLSASRPQDRQFILSSKKLLLSDSGFYLCAWSAGTQVIGSPLHFGNGTRLTVT.

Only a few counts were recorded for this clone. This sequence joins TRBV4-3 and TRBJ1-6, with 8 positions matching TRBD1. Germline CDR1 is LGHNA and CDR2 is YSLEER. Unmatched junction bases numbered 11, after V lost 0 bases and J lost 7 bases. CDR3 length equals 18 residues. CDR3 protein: CASSQEVPRTGRNSPLHF. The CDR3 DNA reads TGCGCCAGCAGCCAAGAGGTTCCCCGGACAGGGAGGAATTCACCCCTCCACTTT.

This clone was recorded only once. The CDR3 reads CASSPLTGSGNTIYF. DNA for the CDR3: TGTGCCAGCAGCCCACTGACAGGGTCTGGAAACACCATATATTTT. The chain is built from TRBV14 and TRBJ1-3, with 7 bases aligning to TRBD1. This CDR3 has 15 residues. Germline V gene sequence: CDR1 SGHDN, CDR2 FVKESK. Trimming cost V 4 bases and J 1 base; bases outside gene matches: 4. The whole variable domain, remainder taken from reference TRBV14 and TRBJ1-3, is EAGVTQFPSHSVIEKGQTVTLRCDPISGHDNLYWYRRVMGKEIKFLLHFVKESKQDESGMPNNRFLAERTGGTYSTLKVQPAELEDSGVYFCASSPLTGSGNTIYFGEGSWLTVV.

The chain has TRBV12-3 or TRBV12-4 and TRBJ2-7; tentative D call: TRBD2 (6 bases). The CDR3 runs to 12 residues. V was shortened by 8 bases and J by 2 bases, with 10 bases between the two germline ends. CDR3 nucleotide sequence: TGTGCCAGCGGGACTTTGACCTACGAGCAGTACTTC. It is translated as CASGTLTYEQYF.